These 9 T cell receptor beta chains were sequenced from one sample in a study of graft-versus-host responses after intestinal transplantation. These TCRs' antigens remain unknown. Using immunoSEQ multiplex PCR, the repertoire was profiled, and TCRdb retains in-frame clones only, with some absent. This table holds about 120,000 clones, around 93% found once. The material sequenced was unstimulated CD4+ T cells sorted from spleen or lymph node cells, taken before intestinal transplant. These receptors were obtained from a human donor who received an intestinal transplant.

The CDR3 loop is CASCRISGELFF. CDR3 nucleotide sequence: TGTGCCAGCTGCCGTATCTCGGGGGAGCTGTTTTTT. The gene calls are TRBV9 and TRBJ2-2; D unresolved. Per germline, CDR1 SGDLS and CDR2 YYNGEE. V shed 7 bases and J shed 8 bases, with 12 bases lying between them. The CDR3 sequence is 12 residues long.

This rearrangement joins TRBV28 to TRBJ2-7, with TRBD2 matching over 8 bases. CDR1 MDHEN and CDR2 SYDVKM come from the germline V gene. The CDR3 is 15 residues long. The V and J ends lost 2 bases and 2 bases, in that order; junction bases with no gene match: 5. CDR3 nucleotide sequence: TGTGCCAGCAGTTTACCGGGAGGGCAGCCCTACGAGCAGTACTTC. This translates into CASSLPGGQPYEQYF.

This sequence joins TRBV10-1 and TRBJ2-2; no clear D gene. Trimming took 7 bases from V and 5 from J, leaving 8 bases between them. The CDR3 runs to 12 residues. The germline V gene has CDR1 WNHNN and CDR2 SYGVQD (reference sequence). CDR3 DNA sequence: TGCGCCAGCACTACCAAGACCGGGGAGCTGTTTTTT. This gives the protein CASTTKTGELFF.

The chain has TRBV6-6 and TRBJ2-3; no clear D. Germline CDR1 and CDR2: MNHNY and SVGAGI (reference sequence). Trimming took 6 bases from V and 7 from J, leaving 17 bases between them. This CDR3 region has 14 residues. Here the CDR3 DNA reads TGTGCCAGCAGCCTGCGGTCGGTCCAAAATACGCAGTATTTT. Its protein product is CASSLRSVQNTQYF.

This chain connects TRBV30 to TRBJ1-5; D unclear. Trimming shortened V by 0 bases and J by 7 bases, and 4 bases separated the two germline ends. This CDR3 has 11 residues. Germline V CDR1 and CDR2: GTSNPN, SVGIG (reference sequence). The CDR3 region is CAWSVGQPQHF. The CDR3 coding sequence is TGTGCCTGGAGTGTGGGCCAGCCCCAGCATTTT. The whole variable domain, remainder taken from reference TRBV30 and TRBJ1-5, is SQTIHQWPATLVQPVGSPLSLECTVEGTSNPNLYWYRQAAGRGLQLLFYSVGIGQISSEVPQNLSASRPQDRQFILSSKKLLLSDSGFYLCAWSVGQPQHFGDGTRLSIL.

This chain joins TRBV30 and TRBJ1-2; maybe TRBD1 (6 bases). The V end was cut by 6 bases, the J end by 7 bases, with 18 bases between. The CDR3 contains 13 residues. The germline gives CDR1 GTSNPN, CDR2 SVGIG (reference sequence). The CDR3 reads CACPQRGDLGYTF. CDR3 DNA: TGTGCCTGCCCCCAAAGGGGGGACCTTGGCTACACCTTC. Filled out from reference TRBV30 and TRBJ1-2, the complete variable domain reads SQTIHQWPATLVQPVGSPLSLECTVEGTSNPNLYWYRQAAGRGLQLLFYSVGIGQISSEVPQNLSASRPQDRQFILSSKKLLLSDSGFYLCACPQRGDLGYTFGSGTRLTVV.

CDR3 sequence: CATARGGGWGYTF. DNA of the CDR3: TGTGCCACCGCACGGGGCGGGGGTTGGGGCTACACCTTC. The J gene is TRBJ1-2, the V gene TRBV6-5; D perhaps matches TRBD1 (5 bases). Germline V gene lookup returns CDR1 MNHEY and CDR2 SVGAGI. V was clipped by 10 bases and J by 8 bases, with 20 bases between them. This CDR3 contains 13 residues.

CDR3 protein: CSVGTDLNQPQHF. CDR3 coding DNA: TGCAGCGTCGGAACAGACCTCAATCAGCCCCAGCATTTT. V is TRBV29-1 and J is TRBJ1-5; D is uncertain. CDR3 length: 13 amino acids. CDR1 is SQVTM and CDR2 is ANQGSEA in the germline V gene. Trimming removed 6 bases from V and 3 bases from J, with 12 bases in between.

The chain links TRBV15 to TRBJ2-3; TRBD1 is a possible D gene (6 bases). The ends were cut back, 5 bases at V and 5 bases at J, with 14 bases in the middle. There are 14 residues in the CDR3. Germline CDR1 reads LNHNV; CDR2 reads YYDKDF (reference sequence). CDR3 residues: CATSVNRVVDTQYF. CDR3 DNA sequence: TGTGCCACCAGCGTAAACAGGGTGGTAGATACGCAGTATTTT. Combining the CDR3 with reference TRBV15 and TRBJ2-3 gives the whole variable domain DAMVIQNPRYQVTQFGKPVTLSCSQTLNHNVMYWYQQKSSQAPKLLFHYYDKDFNNEADTPDNFQSRRPNTSFCFLDIRSPGLGDTAMYLCATSVNRVVDTQYFGPGTRLTVL.